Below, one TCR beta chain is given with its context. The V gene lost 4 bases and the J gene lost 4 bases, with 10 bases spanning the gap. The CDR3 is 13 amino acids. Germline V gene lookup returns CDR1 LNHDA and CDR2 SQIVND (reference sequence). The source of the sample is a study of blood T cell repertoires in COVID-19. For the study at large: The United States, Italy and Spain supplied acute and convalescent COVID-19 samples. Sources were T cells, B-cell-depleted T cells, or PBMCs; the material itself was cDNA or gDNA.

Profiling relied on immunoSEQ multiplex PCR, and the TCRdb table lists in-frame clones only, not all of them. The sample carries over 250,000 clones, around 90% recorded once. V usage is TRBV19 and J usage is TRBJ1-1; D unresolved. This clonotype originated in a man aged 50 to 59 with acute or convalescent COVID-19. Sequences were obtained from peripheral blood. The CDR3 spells CASSTSLFTEAFF. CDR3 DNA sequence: TGTGCCAGTAGTACCTCTTTATTCACTGAAGCTTTCTTT.